This T cell receptor beta chain was obtained from a study of identical twins. This clonotype was counted ten times or more. Its antigen remains unidentified. Germline V lookup: CDR1 SEHNR, CDR2 FQNEAQ (reference sequence). There are 15 residues in the CDR3. V shed 0 bases and J 8 bases; nucleotides not matched to a gene: 5. A template switching step contributed a universal primer site, while unique molecular identifiers were present in the cDNA. TCRdb redid the calling of the 5' RACE reads with MiXCR, one entry per CDR3 protein. The top ten hold around 1.6% of the sample, which has under 900,000 distinct CDR3 sequences, approximately 13% seen once. All donors comprised healthy Caucasians. Findings and limits, study-wide: Low generation-probability sequences were in excess among twin-shared out-of-frame alpha sequences.

The data were also submitted as part of a second study, on yellow fever vaccine responses in identical twins. That study reports: The T cell response to vaccination in identical twins was reportedly partly convergent and partly personalized.

The receptor comes from a young woman in good health. The V call is TRBV7-9, the J call TRBJ2-1; 9 bases match TRBD1. Sequencing used PBMCs. The CDR3 sequence: CASSLAPGQGYEQFF. Here the CDR3 DNA reads TGTGCCAGCAGCTTAGCGCCGGGACAGGGTTATGAGCAGTTCTTC.